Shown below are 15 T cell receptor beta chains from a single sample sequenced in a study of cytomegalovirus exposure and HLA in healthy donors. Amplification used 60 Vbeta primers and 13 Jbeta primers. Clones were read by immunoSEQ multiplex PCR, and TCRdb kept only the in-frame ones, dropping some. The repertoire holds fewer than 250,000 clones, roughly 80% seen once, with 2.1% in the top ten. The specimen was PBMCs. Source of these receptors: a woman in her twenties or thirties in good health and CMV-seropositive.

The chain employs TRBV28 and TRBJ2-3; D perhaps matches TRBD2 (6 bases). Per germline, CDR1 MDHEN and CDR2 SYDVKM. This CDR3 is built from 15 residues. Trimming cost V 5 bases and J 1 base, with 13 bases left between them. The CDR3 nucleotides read TGTGCCAGCAGTGGCCGGGACTCGGGCACAGATACGCAGTATTTT. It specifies CASSGRDSGTDTQYF.

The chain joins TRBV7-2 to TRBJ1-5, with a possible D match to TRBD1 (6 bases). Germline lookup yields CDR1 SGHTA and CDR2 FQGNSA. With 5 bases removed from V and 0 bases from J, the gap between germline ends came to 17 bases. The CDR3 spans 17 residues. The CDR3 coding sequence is TGTGCCAGCAGCATAACACCGGACAGCTATAGCAATCAGCCCCAGCATTTT. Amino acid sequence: CASSITPDSYSNQPQHF.

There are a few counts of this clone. CDR3 nucleotide sequence: TGCGCCAGCAGCCGGATCGAGGGCGTGAACACTGAAGCTTTCTTT. It encodes CASSRIEGVNTEAFF. This chain links TRBV4-3 with TRBJ1-1; D is ambiguous. The germline V gene has CDR1 LGHNA and CDR2 YSLEER. V lost 4 bases to trimming and J lost 0 bases, with 12 bases between them. The CDR3 contains 15 residues.

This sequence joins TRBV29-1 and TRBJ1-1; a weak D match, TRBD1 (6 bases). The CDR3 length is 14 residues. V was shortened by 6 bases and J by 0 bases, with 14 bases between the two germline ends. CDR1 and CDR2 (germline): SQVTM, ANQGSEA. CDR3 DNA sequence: TGCAGCGTGGCCCCACAGGGAGTGAACACTGAAGCTTTCTTT. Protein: CSVAPQGVNTEAFF.

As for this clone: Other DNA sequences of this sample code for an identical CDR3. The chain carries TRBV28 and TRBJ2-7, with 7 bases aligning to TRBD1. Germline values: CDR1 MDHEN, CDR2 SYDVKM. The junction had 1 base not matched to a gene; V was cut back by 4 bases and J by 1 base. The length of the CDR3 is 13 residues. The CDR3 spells CASSSGQSYEQYF. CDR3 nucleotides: TGTGCCAGCAGTTCGGGACAGTCCTACGAGCAGTACTTC.

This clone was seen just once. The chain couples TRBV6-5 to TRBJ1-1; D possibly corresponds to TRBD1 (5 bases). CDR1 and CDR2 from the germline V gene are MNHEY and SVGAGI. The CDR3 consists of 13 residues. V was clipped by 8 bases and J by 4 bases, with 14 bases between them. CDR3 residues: CASHGGLGTEAFF. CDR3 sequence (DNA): TGTGCCAGCCACGGGGGTTTAGGCACTGAAGCTTTCTTT.

The CDR3 loop is CASSSGRLAGKGDTQYF. In nucleotides, the CDR3 is TGTGCCAGCAGTTCCGGACGACTAGCGGGAAAGGGCGATACGCAGTATTTT. This sequence joins TRBV28 and TRBJ2-3; 11 positions agree with TRBD2. V lost 4 bases to trimming and J lost 6 bases; unmatched junction nucleotides: 12. Per germline, CDR1 MDHEN and CDR2 SYDVKM. This CDR3 region has 17 residues. Using reference TRBV28 and TRBJ2-3 for the parts outside the CDR3, the full variable domain is DVKVTQSSRYLVKRTGEKVFLECVQDMDHENMFWYRQDPGLGLRLIYFSYDVKMKEKGDIPEGYSVSREKKERFSLILESASTNQTSMYLCASSSGRLAGKGDTQYFGPGTRLTVL.

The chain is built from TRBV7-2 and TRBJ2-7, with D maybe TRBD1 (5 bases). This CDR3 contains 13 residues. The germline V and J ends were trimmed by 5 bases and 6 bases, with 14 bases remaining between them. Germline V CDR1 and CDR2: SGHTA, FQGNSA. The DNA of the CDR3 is TGTGCCAGCAGCCCCCACAGGTTAGGCGAGCAGTACTTC. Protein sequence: CASSPHRLGEQYF.

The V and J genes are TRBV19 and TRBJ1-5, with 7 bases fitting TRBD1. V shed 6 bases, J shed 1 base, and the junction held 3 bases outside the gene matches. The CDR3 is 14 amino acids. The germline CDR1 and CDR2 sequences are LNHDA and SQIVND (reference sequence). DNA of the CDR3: TGTGCCAGTAGAATGACAGGGAGCAATCAGCCCCAGCATTTT. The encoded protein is CASRMTGSNQPQHF. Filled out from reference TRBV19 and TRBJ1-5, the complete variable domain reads DGGITQSPKYLFRKEGQNVTLSCEQNLNHDAMYWYRQDPGQGLRLIYYSQIVNDFQKGDIAEGYSVSREKKESFPLTVTSAQKNPTAFYLCASRMTGSNQPQHFGDGTRLSIL.

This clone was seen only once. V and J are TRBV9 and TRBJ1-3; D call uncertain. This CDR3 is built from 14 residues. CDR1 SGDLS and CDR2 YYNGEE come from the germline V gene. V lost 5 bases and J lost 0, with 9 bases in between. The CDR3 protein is CASRSGISGNTIYF. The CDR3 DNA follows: TGTGCCAGCAGGTCCGGGATCTCTGGAAACACCATATATTTT.

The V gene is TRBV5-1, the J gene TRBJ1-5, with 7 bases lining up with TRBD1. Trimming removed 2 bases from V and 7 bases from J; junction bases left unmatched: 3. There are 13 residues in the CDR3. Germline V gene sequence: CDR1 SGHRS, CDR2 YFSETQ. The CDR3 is CASSLTGVQPQHF. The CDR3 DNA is TGCGCCAGCAGCTTAACAGGGGTGCAGCCCCAGCATTTT.

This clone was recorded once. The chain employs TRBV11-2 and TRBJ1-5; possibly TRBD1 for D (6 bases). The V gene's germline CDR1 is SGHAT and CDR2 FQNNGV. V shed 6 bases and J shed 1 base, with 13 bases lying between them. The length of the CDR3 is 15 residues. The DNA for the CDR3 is TGTGCCAGCAGTTTGGACAGTCAGAGCAATCAGCCCCAGCATTTT. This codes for CASSLDSQSNQPQHF.

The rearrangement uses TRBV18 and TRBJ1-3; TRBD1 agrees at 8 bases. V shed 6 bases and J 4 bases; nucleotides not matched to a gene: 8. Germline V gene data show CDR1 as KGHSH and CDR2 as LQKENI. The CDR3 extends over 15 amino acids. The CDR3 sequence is CASSGGQAEGNTIYF. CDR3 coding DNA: TGTGCCAGCTCGGGGGGACAGGCGGAAGGAAACACCATATATTTT. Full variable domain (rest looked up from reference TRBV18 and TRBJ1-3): NAGVMQNPRHLVRRRGQEARLRCSPMKGHSHVYWYRQLPEEGLKFMVYLQKENIIDESGMPKERFSAEFPKEGPSILRIQQVVRGDSAAYFCASSGGQAEGNTIYFGEGSWLTVV.

CDR3 in amino acids: CAISESYEKLFF. CDR3 DNA sequence: TGTGCCATCAGTGAGTCCTATGAAAAACTGTTTTTT. The chain carries TRBV10-3 and TRBJ1-4; D not certain. Germline CDR1 reads ENHRY; CDR2 reads SYGVKD. V shed 0 bases and J shed 6 bases, with 2 bases lying between them. The length of the CDR3 is 12 residues.

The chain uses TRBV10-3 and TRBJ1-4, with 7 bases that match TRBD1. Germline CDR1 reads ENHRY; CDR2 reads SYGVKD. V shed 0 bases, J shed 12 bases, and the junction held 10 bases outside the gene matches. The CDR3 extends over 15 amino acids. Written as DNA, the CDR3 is TGTGCCATCAGTGAGTCAGGAGGGAACAGGGGAGAACTGTTTTTT. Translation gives CAISESGGNRGELFF.